The 20 T cell receptor beta chains presented below share a single source sample, sequenced in a study of OX40 agonist ivuxolimab in advanced cancers. Library construction relied on the immunoSEQ multiplex PCR assay. TCRdb mirrors the immuneACCESS table, restricted to in-frame sequences. Some clones are absent from its copies; in checked studies, under half trace to an unresolved V gene, and the reason for the others is unknown. In this sample the table shows around 80,000 clones, 85% to 90% of which occur a single time. The top ten clonotypes cover approximately 0.76% of the sample. The sequenced sample was CD4+ or CD8+ T cells sorted from blood, obtained in a trial of the OX40 agonist ivuxolimab. The receptors were sampled from an adult with an advanced solid tumor such as melanoma, head and neck, liver or kidney cancer.

This clone occurred a few times. This chain uses TRBV7-2 with TRBJ2-7, with D unclear. CDR1 SGHTA and CDR2 FQGNSA come from the germline V gene. The V end was cut by 0 bases, the J end by 0 bases, with 6 bases between. The CDR3 loop spans 14 amino acids. This CDR3 reads CASSLAPNSYEQYF. CDR3 sequence (DNA): TGTGCCAGCAGCTTAGCACCAAACTCCTACGAGCAGTACTTC.

The rearrangement links TRBV5-6 to TRBJ2-7; D gene ambiguous. Germline CDR1 SGHDT, CDR2 YYEEEE. The length of the CDR3 is 12 residues. Trimming removed 0 bases from V and 5 bases from J, with 6 bases in between. The chain's CDR3 is CASSLELDEQYF. In DNA form, the CDR3 reads TGTGCCAGCAGCTTGGAGCTCGACGAGCAGTACTTC.

The chain has TRBV9 and TRBJ2-7; D is unclear. The CDR3 extends over 8 amino acids. With 7 bases removed from V and 7 bases from J, the gap between germline ends came to 3 bases. Germline V CDR1 and CDR2: SGDLS, YYNGEE. Here the CDR3 DNA reads TGTGCCAGCTCGGAGCAGTACTTC. This gives the protein CASSEQYF.

This clone occurred once. The V call is TRBV11-2, the J call TRBJ2-5; 8 bases match TRBD1. The V segment lost 5 bases and the J segment 4 bases; nucleotides outside the gene matches: 12. Germline assignment: CDR1 SGHAT and CDR2 FQNNGV. CDR3 length: 16 amino acids. CDR3 sequence (DNA): TGTGCCAGCAGCGAAATCAGGGGGCGGGTTGGAGAGACCCAGTACTTC. This sequence encodes CASSEIRGRVGETQYF.

J is TRBJ2-5 and V is TRBV29-1; perhaps D is TRBD1 or TRBD2 (5 bases each). The CDR3 length is 12 residues. Trimming shortened V by 5 bases and J by 4 bases, and 11 bases separated the two germline ends. Germline CDR1 SQVTM, CDR2 ANQGSEA. The CDR3 reads CSVFGGRETQYF. DNA for the CDR3: TGCAGCGTTTTTGGGGGTCGAGAGACCCAGTACTTC.

CDR3 bases: TGTGCCAGCTCACATGATAACCAAGAGACCCAGTACTTC. It translates to CASSHDNQETQYF. The chain uses TRBV18 and TRBJ2-5, with D unresolved. V was pared by 4 bases and J by 0 bases, with 6 bases between. Germline V gene lookup returns CDR1 KGHSH and CDR2 LQKENI. CDR3 length: 13 amino acids.

This chain joins TRBV7-2 and TRBJ2-7; D may correspond to TRBD1 or TRBD2 (5 bases each). The V end was cut by 4 bases, the J end by 5 bases, with 6 bases between. CDR3 size: 11 residues. Germline lookup yields CDR1 SGHTA and CDR2 FQGNSA. The DNA of the CDR3 is TGTGCCAGCAGCTGGGACGACGAGCAGTACTTC. This sequence encodes CASSWDDEQYF.

The chain links TRBV6-5 to TRBJ2-7, with 13 bases matching TRBD2. With 5 bases clipped from V and 6 bases from J, the junction kept 4 bases outside the gene matches. The CDR3 runs 14 residues. The V gene's germline CDR1 is MNHEY and CDR2 SVGAGI. CDR3 in amino acids: CASSLTSGRAEQYF. DNA for the CDR3: TGTGCCAGCAGTCTTACTAGCGGGAGGGCCGAGCAGTACTTC.

The chain is built from TRBV30 and TRBJ2-3, with TRBD2 identical over 8 bases. The ends lost 1 base at V and 2 bases at J; junction bases unmatched: 2. The CDR3 is made up of 14 amino acids. Germline-derived CDR1 and CDR2 are GTSNPN and SVGIG (reference sequence). CDR3 nucleotide sequence: TGTGCCTGGAGTGGGGGACTAGACACAGATACGCAGTATTTT. This sequence encodes CAWSGGLDTDTQYF.

J is TRBJ2-2 and V is TRBV7-3, with D possibly being TRBD1 (6 bases). Germline V CDR1 and CDR2: SGHTA, FQGTGA. Trimming cost V 4 bases and J 3 bases, with 15 bases left between them. The CDR3 covers 16 residues. In DNA form, the CDR3 reads TGTGCCAGCAGCTCAGGGGCTAGCTCAGACACCGGGGAGCTGTTTTTT. Translating gives CASSSGASSDTGELFF.

The chain combines TRBV7-2 with TRBJ1-1; D is uncertain. CDR3 length: 11 amino acids. Germline CDR1 and CDR2: SGHTA and FQGNSA. Trimming took 3 bases from V and 11 from J, leaving 10 bases between them. The CDR3: CASSFGVGAFF. In DNA, the CDR3 is TGTGCCAGCAGCTTCGGGGTGGGGGCTTTCTTT.

The chain combines TRBV7-3 with TRBJ1-1; D is undetermined. Germline V CDR1 and CDR2: SGHTA, FQGTGA. Trimming stripped 6 bases from V and 1 base from J, with 9 bases between. The CDR3 totals 13 residues. The CDR3 nucleotides read TGTGCCAGCAGACTGTTTCCGAACACTGAAGCTTTCTTT. Translating it yields CASRLFPNTEAFF.

This chain connects TRBV2 to TRBJ2-5; D is possibly TRBD1 or TRBD2 (5 bases each). Germline loops: CDR1 SNHLY, CDR2 FYNNEI. CDR3 length: 10 amino acids. Trimming took 11 bases from V and 11 from J, leaving 15 bases between them. In nucleotides, the CDR3 is TGTGCCTCCAGGGCCGGGGAGCAGTACTTC. The encoded protein is CASRAGEQYF.

The V call is TRBV7-2, the J call TRBJ2-5; 12 bases map to TRBD2. Per the germline V gene, CDR1 is SGHTA and CDR2 is FQGNSA. V lost 5 bases and J lost 5; bases outside the gene matches: 3. This CDR3 has 14 amino acids. The CDR3 loop reads CASSLGLAGETQYF. The CDR3 DNA follows: TGTGCCAGCAGCCTAGGACTAGCGGGGGAGACCCAGTACTTC.

The chain has TRBV5-1 and TRBJ1-4, with 7 bases identical to TRBD1. CDR1 and CDR2 (germline): SGHRS, YFSETQ. V lost 4 bases to trimming and J lost 1 base; unmatched junction nucleotides: 4. The CDR3 runs 15 residues. The CDR3 DNA reads TGCGCCAGCAGCCCAGGGGACAGAACTAATGAAAAACTGTTTTTT. Amino acids: CASSPGDRTNEKLFF. The full variable domain, completed using reference TRBV5-1 and TRBJ1-4, is KAGVTQTPRYLIKTRGQQVTLSCSPISGHRSVSWYQQTPGQGLQFLFEYFSETQRNKGNFPGRFSGRQFSNSRSEMNVSTLELGDSALYLCASSPGDRTNEKLFFGSGTQLSVL.

The rearrangement uses TRBV30 and TRBJ1-2, with a possible D match to TRBD1 (6 bases). Germline assignment: CDR1 GTSNPN and CDR2 SVGIG (reference sequence). There are 14 residues in the CDR3. V was pared by 5 bases and J by 1 base, with 14 bases between. The CDR3 DNA reads TGTGCCTGGGGGACCACAGGGTATAACTATGGCTACACCTTC. Its translation is CAWGTTGYNYGYTF.

This sequence joins TRBV30 and TRBJ2-1; 7 nucleotides agree with TRBD2. The germline CDR1 and CDR2 sequences are GTSNPN and SVGIG (reference sequence). This CDR3 region has 16 residues. Trimming took 0 bases from V and 4 from J; bases not matched to a gene: 9. The CDR3 bases are TGTGCCTGGAGTGTACTGGGCGGGAGAGGTTACAATGAGCAGTTCTTC. This codes for CAWSVLGGRGYNEQFF.

The V gene is TRBV11-2, the J gene TRBJ2-5; 9 bases align to TRBD1. The V segment lost 4 bases and the J segment 7 bases; nucleotides outside the gene matches: 4. There are 13 residues in the CDR3. Germline assignment: CDR1 SGHAT and CDR2 FQNNGV. As DNA, the CDR3 is TGTGCCAGCAGCTGGGACAGGGAAGGGACCCAGTACTTC. Protein: CASSWDREGTQYF.

This chain links TRBV27 with TRBJ1-5, with TRBD1 matching over 7 bases. The CDR3 is 15 residues long. The ends lost 8 bases at V and 7 bases at J; junction bases unmatched: 14. Germline-derived CDR1 and CDR2 are MNHEY and SMNVEV (reference sequence). The CDR3 here is CASGVYRGKEQPQHF. CDR3 in DNA: TGTGCCAGCGGCGTCTACAGGGGCAAAGAGCAGCCCCAGCATTTT.

This chain joins TRBV6-5 and TRBJ1-2; 7 positions match TRBD1. Unmatched junction bases numbered 10, after V lost 4 bases and J lost 8 bases. There are 14 residues in the CDR3. Germline CDR1 and CDR2: MNHEY and SVGAGI. The CDR3 protein is CASSFNDRAQGYTF. In nucleotides, the CDR3 is TGTGCCAGCAGTTTTAACGACAGGGCTCAGGGCTACACCTTC.